The clone carrying this T cell receptor beta chain was found many times. Its target is not known. The sample's time point: persistent/refractory GD, antithyroid drugs over 5 years with positive TRAb. PBMCs provided the RNA from which the TCR library was made. CDR3-region Arm-PCR and iRepertoire HTBI primers produced the TCR beta libraries. TCRdb processed the multiplex PCR reads anew with MiXCR; each CDR3 protein has one entry. The table lists roughly 300,000 distinct CDR3 sequences, around 20% of them singletons. The CDR3 totals 13 residues. The germline V gene encodes CDR1 LGHDT and CDR2 YNNKEL (reference sequence). V dropped 0 bases and J dropped 5 bases, with 7 bases sitting between them. This sample was included in a study of regulatory T cells in long-lasting Graves disease. Overall study results and limits: Relative to new patients (966), persistent patients exhibited greater sharing of public clonotypes (approximately 2,700). Persistent cases favored TRBV28, TRBJ1-2 and TRBJ2-5. Less diverse TCR repertoires were seen in persistent Graves' patients than in newly diagnosed ones.

This chain links TRBV3-1 with TRBJ1-2, with D maybe TRBD1 (5 bases). The TCR originated in a female donor with Graves disease. Sequenced here: peripheral blood mononuclear cells (PBMCs), sampled when the disease was refractory, from a patient treated with antithyroid drugs. The CDR3 DNA reads as TGTGCCAGCAGCCAAGATCAGGGTTATGGCTACACCTTC. Amino acids: CASSQDQGYGYTF.